These T cell receptor beta chains were read from a single sample in a study of CD8 T cells in ankylosing spondylitis. In TCRdb, the 5' RACE reads were re-called with MiXCR into one record per CDR3 protein. The table shows approximately 130,000 distinct CDR3 sequences, with 9.5% to 12% occurring only once. Sequencing was carried out using blood, either unsorted or a sorted T cell fraction (not recorded which). The receptors derive from a female donor with ankylosing spondylitis or in good health (not recorded which). Both conserved end residues are part of each CDR3. The order of the fields is V gene, clone size, J gene, D gene, CDR3 DNA, CDR3 protein. A D gene is named only where the DNA matches it firmly. Some rows mark clone size as missing; the rest say once, few, many or name a class of expanded clone.

>TRBV12-3/TRBV12-4|many|TRBJ2-1|.
TGTGCCAGCAGTTTTGGGGGATATCCCTACAATGAGCAGTTCTTC
CASSFGGYPYNEQFF
>TRBV4-1|many|TRBJ2-5|TRBD2
TGCGCCAGCAGCCAAGGACTAGCGGGCCCTCAAGAGACCCAGTACTTC
CASSQGLAGPQETQYF
>TRBV20-1|many|TRBJ1-1|.
TGCAGTGCTAGGGAGAACACTGAAGCTTTCTTT
CSARENTEAFF
>TRBV20-1|many|TRBJ2-1|TRBD2
TGCAGTGCTGCCGGACTAGCGGGAGGGAAATCCTACAATGAGCAGTTCTTC
CSAAGLAGGKSYNEQFF
>TRBV28|once|TRBJ2-3|.
TGTGCCAGCAGTTCATCTCAGGTTGCGGCAGATACGCAGTATTTT
CASSSSQVAADTQYF
>TRBV18|many|TRBJ2-5|.
TGTGCCAGCTCACCATCGGGTTACAGGGCAGAGACCCAGTACTTC
CASSPSGYRAETQYF
>TRBV29-1|many|TRBJ1-2|.
TGCAGCGGAGAGGGACTTAGGGATGGCTACACCTTC
CSGEGLRDGYTF
>TRBV29-1|many|TRBJ2-7|.
TGCAGCGTTGAAGACGACTCCTACGAGCAGTACTTC
CSVEDDSYEQYF
>TRBV30|few|TRBJ2-1|TRBD1
TGTGCCTGGTCCCGGGACAGGGGGATCGGTGAGCAGTTCTTC
CAWSRDRGIGEQFF
>TRBV7-9|.|TRBJ2-1|TRBD2
TGTGCCAGCAGCGCGACTAGCGGCTACAATGAGCAGTTCTTC
CASSATSGYNEQFF
>TRBV12-3/TRBV12-4|.|TRBJ1-5|.
TGTGCCAGCAGTTTAGGCAGCTATAGCAATCAGCCCCAGCATTTT
CASSLGSYSNQPQHF
>TRBV29-1|many|TRBJ2-1|.
TGCAGCGTTGTTAGTAGGGCGGACAATGAGCAGTTCTTC
CSVVSRADNEQFF
>TRBV20-1|few|TRBJ2-4|.
TGCAGTGCTAGTGGCCAGGGGAGGAAAAACATTCAGTACTTC
CSASGQGRKNIQYF
>TRBV28|.|TRBJ1-5|TRBD1
TGTGCCAGCTTGACAGGGGGACAGGGGTATCAGCCCCAGCATTTT
CASLTGGQGYQPQHF
>TRBV24-1|many|TRBJ1-5|.
TGTGCCACCAGTGACGCTTCAGGGATTGACAATCAGCCCCAGCATTTT
CATSDASGIDNQPQHF
>TRBV7-9|many|TRBJ2-3|.
TGTGCCAGCAGCTTACTGCCCTCAGATACGCAGTATTTT
CASSLLPSDTQYF
>TRBV29-1|many|TRBJ1-1|.
TGCAGCGTTGATCGGCGGGTCAACACTGAAGCTTTCTTT
CSVDRRVNTEAFF
>TRBV29-1|many|TRBJ1-1|.
TGCAGCGTCGTTCGAACATTGAACACTGAAGCTTTCTTT
CSVVRTLNTEAFF
>TRBV5-1|many|TRBJ1-1|TRBD1
TGCGCCAGCAGCTTGACCGGACAGGGATTAATGAACACTGAAGCTTTCTTT
CASSLTGQGLMNTEAFF
>TRBV29-1|many|TRBJ2-1|.
TGCAGCGTTGAACAAGGGTATGAGCAGTTCTTC
CSVEQGYEQFF
>TRBV5-1|many|TRBJ2-5|.
TGCGCCAGCAGCTTGGAGCGGGCCTCTTTGGGAGAGACCCAGTACTTC
CASSLERASLGETQYF
>TRBV5-1|many|TRBJ1-1|.
TGCGCCAGCAGCTCCAGGGGCTTACGAGCTTTCTTT
CASSSRGLRAFF
>TRBV29-1|many|TRBJ1-1|.
TGCAGCCTCAGGGAAGGTTCCAGCACTGAAGCTTTCTTT
CSLREGSSTEAFF
>TRBV5-1|many|TRBJ2-1|.
TGCGCCAGCAGCTTGGAGGGTCTAGAGCAGTTCTTC
CASSLEGLEQFF
>TRBV12-3/TRBV12-4|many|TRBJ1-3|.
TGTGCCAGCAGGATACAAGGGGGTTATGGAAACACCATATATTTT
CASRIQGGYGNTIYF
>TRBV5-1|many|TRBJ2-2|TRBD1
TGCGCCAGCAGCTTGGATAACAGGGGGCCCGGGGAGCTGTTTTTT
CASSLDNRGPGELFF
>TRBV20-1|many|TRBJ1-1|.
TGCAGTGCTAGAGCTTATGGAGGGGGGGTGAACACTGAAGCTTTCTTT
CSARAYGGGVNTEAFF
>TRBV7-2|many|TRBJ1-1|TRBD1
TGTGCCAGCAGCTTGAGACAGGGGATCACTGAAGCTTTCTTT
CASSLRQGITEAFF
>TRBV5-1|many|TRBJ1-1|.
TGCGCCAGCAGCTCGAGGGAAGGAATGAACACTGAAGCTTTCTTT
CASSSREGMNTEAFF
>TRBV5-1|many|TRBJ2-7|.
TGCGCCAGCAGCTTCAACAAGTACGAGCAGTACTTC
CASSFNKYEQYF
>TRBV3-1|many|TRBJ2-1|.
TGTGCCAGCAGCCGGACCGGGGTTTCCTACAATGAGCAGTTCTTC
CASSRTGVSYNEQFF
>TRBV30|many|TRBJ2-1|TRBD1
TGTGCCTGGAGCGCTCGGGGAACAGGGGGCCTAAATGAGCAGTTCTTC
CAWSARGTGGLNEQFF
>TRBV12-3/TRBV12-4|.|TRBJ1-2|.
TGTGCCAGCAGTTTCCCACCGTCATGGGGATATGGCTACACCTTC
CASSFPPSWGYGYTF
>TRBV11-2|many|TRBJ2-1|.
TGTGCCAGCAGCTTAGGCCCTCTACTCAATGAGCAGTTCTTC
CASSLGPLLNEQFF
>TRBV20-1|.|TRBJ1-1|.
TGCAGTGCTAGAGATGGTGGGCCTGGTATCACTGAAGCTTTCTTT
CSARDGGPGITEAFF
>TRBV29-1|many|TRBJ1-1|TRBD1
TGCAGCGCTATTCAACAGGGGGCTAAGGCTGAAGCTTTCTTT
CSAIQQGAKAEAFF
>TRBV27|many|TRBJ1-4|.
TGTGTCAACCCTCACGGCCCCAGACCGAACCCCACTAATGAAAAACTGTTTTTT
CVNPHGPRPNPTNEKLFF
>TRBV27|many|TRBJ2-7|.
TGTGCCAGCAGTCCCAGGGGCAGGGAAGGAAACGAGCAGTACTTC
CASSPRGREGNEQYF
>TRBV20-1|many|TRBJ2-2|TRBD2
TGCAGTGCTCCAGCGGGGGGGCCGGACACCGGGGAGCTGTTTTTT
CSAPAGGPDTGELFF
>TRBV2|many|TRBJ2-7|.
TGTGCCAGCGGGGAGGTGTCCAGCGAGACCTACGAGCAGTACTTC
CASGEVSSETYEQYF
>TRBV7-9|once|TRBJ2-3|TRBD2
TGTGCCAGCAGCTTACCGGCTAGCGGGGGGGATGCGCAGTATTTT
CASSLPASGGDAQYF
>TRBV3-1|many|TRBJ1-3|.
TGTGCCAGCAGCTCAAGGGACGGCGGAAACACCATATATTTT
CASSSRDGGNTIYF
>TRBV11-3|many|TRBJ1-3|.
TGTGCCAGCAGCGTTAATCCATTCTCTGGAAACACCATATATTTT
CASSVNPFSGNTIYF
>TRBV3-1|many|TRBJ2-2|.
TGTGCCAGCAGCCAAGATAGGGGGAGAGGGTTCGCGAACACCGGGGAGCTGTTTTTT
CASSQDRGRGFANTGELFF
>TRBV12-3/TRBV12-4|.|TRBJ2-5|.
TGTACCAGCAGTTTTATTGTCGGACAAGAGACCCAGTACTTC
CTSSFIVGQETQYF
>TRBV20-1|many|TRBJ1-2|.
TGCAGTGCTAGAGTTGGGGGGCAGGATGGCTACACCTTC
CSARVGGQDGYTF
>TRBV28|many|TRBJ2-7|.
TGTGCCAGCAGTTTAACCCTACAGTCTTACGAGCAGTACTTC
CASSLTLQSYEQYF
>TRBV7-9|many|TRBJ2-2|.
TGTGCCAGCAGCTTAGATTCGAACACCGGGGAGCTGTTTTTT
CASSLDSNTGELFF
>TRBV7-2|many|TRBJ2-3|.
TGTGCCAGCAGCCCCCGGTCGGTTGATACGCAGTATTTT
CASSPRSVDTQYF
>TRBV7-8|many|TRBJ2-3|TRBD2
TGTGCCAGCAGCTCCAGACTAGCAGCTAGCACAGATACGCAGTATTTT
CASSSRLAASTDTQYF
>TRBV20-1|once|TRBJ2-7|.
TGCAGTGCTAGGGACGGGGCCTACGAGCAGTACTTC
CSARDGAYEQYF
>TRBV28|few|TRBJ2-7|.
TGTGCCAGCAGTTTAAAAGGTCCGGGGAACGAGCGGTACTTC
CASSLKGPGNERYF
>TRBV20-1|.|TRBJ2-1|TRBD2
TGCAGTGCTCCCGGGACTAGCGGGAGGGCTTTGGATGAGCAGTTCTTC
CSAPGTSGRALDEQFF
>TRBV11-2|many|TRBJ2-3|TRBD2
TGTGCCAGCAGCTTAGTGGGGACTAGCGGAGGCACAGATACGCAGTATTTT
CASSLVGTSGGTDTQYF
>TRBV12-3/TRBV12-4|.|TRBJ2-2|.
TGTGCCAGCAGTTTTTGGGCCCGGGACACCGGGGAGCTCTTTTTT
CASSFWARDTGELFF
>TRBV5-1|many|TRBJ1-1|TRBD1
TGCGCCAGCAGCTGGGACAGCAGCGCGAACACTGAAGCTTTCTTT
CASSWDSSANTEAFF
>TRBV11-2|.|TRBJ2-2|.
TGTGCCAGCAGCTTAGGGACCGGGCTCCAAGTATACACCGGGGAGCTGTTTTTT
CASSLGTGLQVYTGELFF
>TRBV12-3/TRBV12-4|many|TRBJ2-5|TRBD2
TGTGCCAGCAGTTTAGAAGCGGGAGCAAGCGAGACCCAGTACTTC
CASSLEAGASETQYF
>TRBV7-2|many|TRBJ1-5|.
TGTGCCAGCAGCTTAAATTCGCAGCCCCAGCATTTT
CASSLNSQPQHF
>TRBV5-1|many|TRBJ2-7|.
TGCGCCAGCAGCTTGGAGGGTTTATCCTACGAGCAGTACTTC
CASSLEGLSYEQYF